This TCR beta chain was documented in a study of T cells in Graves' hyperthyroidism and ophthalmopathy. Overall study results and limits: Researchers found most expanded thyroid clonotypes above 0.001 in blood as well. The authors' 13 V-J model separated ophthalmopathy from stable hyperthyroidism.

The CDR3 loop spans 13 amino acids. Germline-derived CDR1 and CDR2 are SNHLY and FYNNEI. This clonotype has a count of ten or more. Its cognate antigen is unknown. The junction differs from germline at one of its ends, possibly a read error. RNA transcripts served as the template for amplifying TCR beta CDR3 regions. RT-PCR in the first round (using the HTBI primer set) targeted the TCR CDR3. TCRdb processed the multiplex PCR reads anew with MiXCR; each CDR3 protein has one entry. The repertoire holds under 350,000 distinct CDR3 sequences, approximately 15% seen once, with around 61% in the top ten. This TCR was recovered from a woman in her sixties with Graves' ophthalmopathy. The chain carries TRBV2 and TRBJ2-4; D not resolved. Sample: blood. The CDR3 DNA is TGTGCCAGCACTGAATGGGGCAAAAACATTCAGTACTTC. Its protein product is CASTEWGKNIQYF.